This T cell receptor (beta chain) emerged from a study of blood T cell repertoires in COVID-19. Profiling relied on immunoSEQ multiplex PCR, and the TCRdb table lists in-frame clones only, not all of them. The repertoire includes about 64,000 clones, roughly 88% of them detected once, and approximately 3.5% sits in the top ten. Germline V CDR1 and CDR2: KGHSH, LQKENI. Deletions cut 4 bases from V and 5 bases from J, with 16 bases between. CDR3 size: 15 residues. The rearrangement links TRBV18 to TRBJ2-3, with a possible D match to TRBD1 (5 bases). The sequence was collected from a man aged 65 to 85 with acute or convalescent COVID-19. Sequenced material: peripheral blood. The CDR3 sequence: CASSLRGLDRDTQYF. In nucleotides, the CDR3 is TGTGCCAGCTCACTTAGGGGTCTCGACAGAGATACGCAGTATTTT.